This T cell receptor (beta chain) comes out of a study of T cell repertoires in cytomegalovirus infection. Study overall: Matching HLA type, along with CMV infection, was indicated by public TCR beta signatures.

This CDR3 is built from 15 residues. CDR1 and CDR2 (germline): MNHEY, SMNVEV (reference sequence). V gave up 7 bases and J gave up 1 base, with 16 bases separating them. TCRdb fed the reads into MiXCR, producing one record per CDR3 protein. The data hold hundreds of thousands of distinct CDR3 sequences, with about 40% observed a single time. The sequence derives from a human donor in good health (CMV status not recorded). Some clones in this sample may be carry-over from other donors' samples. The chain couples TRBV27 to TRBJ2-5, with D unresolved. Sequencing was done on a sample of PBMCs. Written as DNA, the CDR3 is TGTGCCAGCATGTCCCGGCTCCGACTCCAAGAGACCCAGTACTTC. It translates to CASMSRLRLQETQYF.